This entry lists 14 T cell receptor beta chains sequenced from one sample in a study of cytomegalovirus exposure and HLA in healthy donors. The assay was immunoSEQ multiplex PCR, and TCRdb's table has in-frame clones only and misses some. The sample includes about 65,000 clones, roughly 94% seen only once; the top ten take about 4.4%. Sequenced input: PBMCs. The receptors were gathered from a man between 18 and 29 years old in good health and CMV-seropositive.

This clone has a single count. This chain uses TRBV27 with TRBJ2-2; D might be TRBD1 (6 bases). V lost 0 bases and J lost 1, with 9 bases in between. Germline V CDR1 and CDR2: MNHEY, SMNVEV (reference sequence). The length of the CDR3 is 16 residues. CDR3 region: CASSLSQGLNTGELFF. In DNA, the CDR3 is TGTGCCAGCAGTTTATCCCAGGGGTTGAACACCGGGGAGCTGTTTTTT.

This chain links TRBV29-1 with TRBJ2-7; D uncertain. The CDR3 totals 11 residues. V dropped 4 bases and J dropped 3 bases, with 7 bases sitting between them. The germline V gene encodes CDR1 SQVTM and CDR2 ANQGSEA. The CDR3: CSVGGLYEQYF. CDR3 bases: TGCAGCGTTGGCGGCCTCTACGAGCAGTACTTC.

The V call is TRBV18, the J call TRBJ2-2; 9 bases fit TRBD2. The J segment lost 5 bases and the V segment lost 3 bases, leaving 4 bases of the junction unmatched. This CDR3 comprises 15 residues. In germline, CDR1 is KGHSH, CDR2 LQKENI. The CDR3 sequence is CASSPLAGDTGELFF. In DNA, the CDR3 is TGTGCCAGCTCACCTTTAGCGGGAGATACCGGGGAGCTGTTTTTT.

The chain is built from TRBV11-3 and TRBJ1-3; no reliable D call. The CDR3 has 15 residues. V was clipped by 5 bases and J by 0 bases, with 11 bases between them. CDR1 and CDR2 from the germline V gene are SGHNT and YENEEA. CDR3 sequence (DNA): TGTGCCAGCAGCGGACTGCAGCACTCTGGAAACACCATATATTTT. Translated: CASSGLQHSGNTIYF.

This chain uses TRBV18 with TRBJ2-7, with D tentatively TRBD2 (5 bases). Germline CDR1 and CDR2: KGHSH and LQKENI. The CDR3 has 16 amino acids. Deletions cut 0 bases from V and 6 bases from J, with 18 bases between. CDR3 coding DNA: TGTGCCAGCTCACCACCCGTCGGAGGCAGGTCTGCCGAGCAGTACTTC. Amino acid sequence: CASSPPVGGRSAEQYF.

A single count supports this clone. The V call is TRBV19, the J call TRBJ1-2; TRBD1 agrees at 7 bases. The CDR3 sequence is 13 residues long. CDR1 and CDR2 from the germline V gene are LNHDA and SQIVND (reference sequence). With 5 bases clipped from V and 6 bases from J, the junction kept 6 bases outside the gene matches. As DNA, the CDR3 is TGTGCCAGTAGTTCCACAGGGGAGAATGGCTACACCTTC. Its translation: CASSSTGENGYTF.

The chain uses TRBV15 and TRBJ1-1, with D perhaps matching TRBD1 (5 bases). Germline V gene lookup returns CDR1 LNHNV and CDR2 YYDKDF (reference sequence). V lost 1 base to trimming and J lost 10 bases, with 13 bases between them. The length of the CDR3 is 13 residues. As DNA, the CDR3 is TGTGCCACCAGCAGAGGGACACCTCCAAGAGCTTTCTTT. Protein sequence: CATSRGTPPRAFF.

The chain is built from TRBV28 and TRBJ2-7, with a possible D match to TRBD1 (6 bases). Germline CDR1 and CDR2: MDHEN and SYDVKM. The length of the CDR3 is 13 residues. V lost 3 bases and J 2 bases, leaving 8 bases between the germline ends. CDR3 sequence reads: CASSLGQTYEQYF. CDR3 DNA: TGTGCCAGCAGTTTGGGACAAACCTACGAGCAGTACTTC.

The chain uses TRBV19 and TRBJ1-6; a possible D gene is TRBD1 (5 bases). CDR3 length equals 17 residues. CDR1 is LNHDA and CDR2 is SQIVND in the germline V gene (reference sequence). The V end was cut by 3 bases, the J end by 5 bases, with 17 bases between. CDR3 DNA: TGTGCCAGTAGTATTTCCCCTTGGGGGGGTGATAATTCACCCCTCCACTTT. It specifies CASSISPWGGDNSPLHF.

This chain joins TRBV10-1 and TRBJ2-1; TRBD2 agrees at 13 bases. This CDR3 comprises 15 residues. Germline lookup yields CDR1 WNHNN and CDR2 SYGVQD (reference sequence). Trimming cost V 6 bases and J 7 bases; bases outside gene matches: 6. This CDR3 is CASSLGLAGTNEQFF. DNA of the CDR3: TGCGCCAGCAGCTTGGGACTAGCGGGAACTAATGAGCAGTTCTTC.

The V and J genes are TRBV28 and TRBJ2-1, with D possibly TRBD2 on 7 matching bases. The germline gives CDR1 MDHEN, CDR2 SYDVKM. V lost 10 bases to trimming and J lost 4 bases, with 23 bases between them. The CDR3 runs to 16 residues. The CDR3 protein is CATKFPTGGRYNEQFF. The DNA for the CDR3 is TGTGCCACCAAGTTTCCTACGGGGGGCAGGTACAATGAGCAGTTCTTC.

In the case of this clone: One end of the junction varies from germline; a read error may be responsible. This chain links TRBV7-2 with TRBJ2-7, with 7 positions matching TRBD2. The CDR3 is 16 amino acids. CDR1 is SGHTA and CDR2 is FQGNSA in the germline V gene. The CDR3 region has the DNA TGTGCCAGCAGCCTAGCGTTCCTAGCGGAATCCTACGAGCAGTACTTC. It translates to CASSLAFLAESYEQYF. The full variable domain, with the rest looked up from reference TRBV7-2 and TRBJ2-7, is GAGVSQSPSNKVTEKGKDVELRCDPISGHTALYWYRQSLGQGLEFLIYFQGNSAPDKSGLPSDRFSAERTGGSVSTLTIQRTQQEDSAVYLCASSLAFLAESYEQYFGPGTRLTVT.

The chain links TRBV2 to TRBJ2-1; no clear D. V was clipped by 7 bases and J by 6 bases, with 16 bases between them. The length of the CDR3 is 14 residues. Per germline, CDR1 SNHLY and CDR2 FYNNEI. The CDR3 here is CASTTRITLNEQFF. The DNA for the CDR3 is TGTGCCAGCACTACGAGGATTACCCTCAATGAGCAGTTCTTC.

The CDR3 is CASSQSPSVNNEQFF. CDR3 nucleotides: TGCGCCAGCAGCCAATCACCTTCGGTTAACAATGAGCAGTTCTTC. V and J are TRBV4-1 and TRBJ2-1; D call uncertain. Trimming left V 2 bases short and J 5 bases short, with 13 bases between. CDR1 and CDR2 from the germline V gene are MGHRA and YSYEKL. The CDR3 has 15 amino acids.